The present entry profiles one TCR beta chain with its context. Its antigen is unidentified. This entry comes from a study of cytomegalovirus exposure and HLA in healthy donors. Study-wide results and caveats: The classifier was said to identify cytomegalovirus status with high specificity and sensitivity.

60 Vbeta and 13 Jbeta primers were used in PCR. TCRdb's copy holds only in-frame clones and misses some; the assay was immunoSEQ multiplex PCR. The sample includes roughly 76,000 clones, 86% seen only once; the top ten take about 2.1%. This CDR3 is 15 amino acids long. Germline lookup yields CDR1 KGHSH and CDR2 LQKENI. V was clipped by 2 bases and J by 0 bases; unmatched bases: 4. This clonotype was obtained from a woman younger than 45 in good health and CMV-seronegative. The chain uses TRBV18 and TRBJ2-7, with 7 bases matching TRBD1. Sequencing was carried out using PBMCs. In nucleotides, the CDR3 is TGTGCCAGCTCACCAGTAACAGGGGTCTCCTACGAGCAGTACTTC. It translates to CASSPVTGVSYEQYF.